This TCR beta chain was identified in a study of control samples from healthy donors and cancer patients. Here immunoSEQ multiplex PCR was the method, and the copy in TCRdb shows in-frame clones only, minus some. The sample lists approximately 83,000 clones; 90% to 95% were seen once. V was clipped by 4 bases and J by 10 bases, with 12 bases between them. Germline assignment: CDR1 SGHKS and CDR2 YYEKEE (reference sequence). This CDR3 comprises 12 residues. The genes are TRBV5-5 and TRBJ2-1; no clear D. Source material: blood. This TCR came from a woman under 40 in good health. CDR3 coding DNA: TGTGCCAGCAGCCCTATGGTGGGGGAGCAGTTCTTC. Protein: CASSPMVGEQFF.